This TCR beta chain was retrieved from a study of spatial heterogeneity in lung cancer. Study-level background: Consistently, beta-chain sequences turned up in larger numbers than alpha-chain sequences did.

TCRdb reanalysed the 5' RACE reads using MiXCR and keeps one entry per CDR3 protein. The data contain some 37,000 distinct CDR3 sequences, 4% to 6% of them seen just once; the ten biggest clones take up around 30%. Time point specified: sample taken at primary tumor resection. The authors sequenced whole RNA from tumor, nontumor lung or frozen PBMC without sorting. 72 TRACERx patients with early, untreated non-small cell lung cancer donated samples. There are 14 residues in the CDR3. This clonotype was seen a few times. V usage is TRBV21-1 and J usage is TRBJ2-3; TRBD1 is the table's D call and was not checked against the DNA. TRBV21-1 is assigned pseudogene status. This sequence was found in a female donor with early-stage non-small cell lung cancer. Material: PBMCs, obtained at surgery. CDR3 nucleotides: TGTGCCAGCACGCGGGGGGCTTGCACAGATACGCAGTATTTT. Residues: CASTRGACTDTQYF.